This T cell receptor (beta chain) is from a study of OX40 agonist ivuxolimab in advanced cancers. Across the whole study: Ivuxolimab, an antibody that agonizes OX40 (CD134), was administered to the patients. Hepatocellular carcinoma, melanoma, renal cell or head and neck cancer affected the dose-escalation patients. The group had a mean age of 60 years, ranged from about 20 to 85, and was 82.7% male.

Here immunoSEQ multiplex PCR was the method, and the copy in TCRdb shows in-frame clones only, minus some. Of roughly 64,000 clones listed, approximately 80% are singletons. The CDR3 has 16 residues. After removal of 5 bases from V and 3 bases from J, the junction contained 11 bases not matched to a gene. CDR1 is MNHEY, CDR2 SMNVEV, per germline (reference sequence). Sequenced here: CD4+ or CD8+ T cells sorted from blood, sampled in a trial of the OX40 agonist ivuxolimab. The chain recombines TRBV27 with TRBJ1-2; 8 nucleotides agree with TRBD1. This TCR derives from an adult with an advanced solid tumor such as melanoma, head and neck, liver or kidney cancer. Here the CDR3 reads CASSPVGQGRDYGYTF. Here the CDR3 DNA reads TGTGCCAGCAGTCCCGTAGGACAGGGCAGAGACTATGGCTACACCTTC.